These T cell receptor beta chains were read from a single sample in a study of long-term antiretroviral therapy in people with HIV. Measured with immunoSEQ multiplex PCR; TCRdb has only the in-frame clones, and not every one. Here the sample spans around 30,000 clones, 95% being singletons. The material was unsorted PBMCs, obtained 5.3 years after starting antiretroviral therapy. The receptors originated from a man aged 30-40 years with HIV. CDR3s leave out the opening cysteine and the closing phenylalanine or tryptophan. The D gene is left open where the match is weak.

D gene: TRBD2
V gene: TRBV7-8
CDR3 protein: ASSFTPATSISDTQY

D gene: .
V gene: TRBV5-1
CDR3 protein: ASSLQALVGEQF

D gene: TRBD1
V gene: TRBV10-3
CDR3 protein: AISEQGSEQF

D gene: .
V gene: TRBV5-5
CDR3 protein: ASSLNGANYGYT

D gene: .
V gene: TRBV19
CDR3 protein: ASTPPGNTIY

D gene: TRBD1
V gene: TRBV7-2
CDR3 protein: ASSFTGGSGGELF

D gene: .
V gene: TRBV7-8
CDR3 protein: ASSLGGAYGYT

D gene: TRBD2
V gene: TRBV7-2
CDR3 protein: ASSLGRLAGDEQY

D gene: TRBD1
V gene: TRBV14
CDR3 protein: ASSQNTGVEQY

D gene: TRBD2
V gene: TRBV5-6
CDR3 protein: ASSYLTGGWYNEQF

D gene: .
V gene: TRBV15
CDR3 protein: ATSNSSGRGSSYNEQF

D gene: .
V gene: TRBV6-1
CDR3 protein: ASNPGYT

D gene: TRBD1
V gene: TRBV28
CDR3 protein: ASSPRDRVRYGYT

D gene: .
V gene: TRBV28
CDR3 protein: ASSPPWGYGYT

D gene: .
V gene: TRBV30
CDR3 protein: AWSRSENQPQH

D gene: .
V gene: TRBV4-2
CDR3 protein: ASSQYVSSDSQTSTDTQY

D gene: TRBD2
V gene: TRBV18
CDR3 protein: ASSPGLAGNTDTQY

D gene: .
V gene: TRBV28
CDR3 protein: ASSASRFLNTEAF

D gene: TRBD2
V gene: TRBV6-5
CDR3 protein: ASSWSGDYNEQF

D gene: TRBD1
V gene: TRBV6-6
CDR3 protein: ASSYRAGGSGYT

D gene: .
V gene: TRBV19
CDR3 protein: ASSRDREAYEQY

D gene: .
V gene: TRBV5-1
CDR3 protein: ASSLDAGSETQY

D gene: TRBD2
V gene: TRBV19
CDR3 protein: ASNLSGGEDTQY

D gene: .
V gene: TRBV2
CDR3 protein: ACRRSDQETQY

D gene: .
V gene: TRBV7-9
CDR3 protein: ASSLAPWQGGMNTEAF

D gene: .
V gene: TRBV29-1
CDR3 protein: SVEDQGIYATEAF

D gene: .
V gene: TRBV6-4
CDR3 protein: ASSPEGEQY

D gene: .
V gene: TRBV19
CDR3 protein: ASSTSMVAKNIQY

D gene: .
V gene: TRBV9
CDR3 protein: ASSVGIGINTGELF

D gene: .
V gene: TRBV10-1
CDR3 protein: ASSPQRGSGNTIY

D gene: .
V gene: TRBV4-1
CDR3 protein: ASSNWDDNEQF

D gene: .
V gene: TRBV19
CDR3 protein: ASSIAGSNQPQH

D gene: .
V gene: TRBV2
CDR3 protein: ASGEPGIDTDTQY

D gene: .
V gene: TRBV12-5
CDR3 protein: ASSAPETTRPAF

D gene: TRBD2
V gene: TRBV9
CDR3 protein: ASSATTSGLSNEQF

D gene: TRBD1
V gene: TRBV5-4
CDR3 protein: ASSLGTGGYNEQF

D gene: .
V gene: TRBV4-2
CDR3 protein: ASSQDPGGRRTGELF

D gene: .
V gene: TRBV15
CDR3 protein: ATSGGGGTKNIQY

D gene: TRBD2
V gene: TRBV7-2
CDR3 protein: ASSPGGGSFYEQY

D gene: .
V gene: TRBV21-1
CDR3 protein: ASTADTQY

D gene: .
V gene: TRBV2
CDR3 protein: ASSLTGLAYEQY

D gene: TRBD2
V gene: TRBV10-3
CDR3 protein: AISGRTSATDTQY

D gene: .
V gene: TRBV30
CDR3 protein: AWAVDTGNTIY

D gene: .
V gene: TRBV19
CDR3 protein: ASSIGGLADTQY

D gene: .
V gene: TRBV14
CDR3 protein: ASRPNDGFSYEQY

D gene: .
V gene: TRBV27
CDR3 protein: ASSFSVAVQETQY

D gene: .
V gene: TRBV7-2
CDR3 protein: ASVGNTIY

D gene: .
V gene: TRBV11-1
CDR3 protein: ASSRSGVGTQY

D gene: TRBD2
V gene: TRBV2
CDR3 protein: ASSELAGGNEQF

D gene: .
V gene: TRBV19
CDR3 protein: ASSIDHILRQPQH

D gene: .
V gene: TRBV19
CDR3 protein: ASSVSVAGWSTDTQY

D gene: .
V gene: TRBV6-1
CDR3 protein: ASNTHGHSYEQY

D gene: .
V gene: TRBV20-1
CDR3 protein: SARDKYEQY

D gene: .
V gene: TRBV5-5
CDR3 protein: ASSLEYFGRANTEAF

D gene: .
V gene: TRBV19
CDR3 protein: ASSMGALRGRKYNEQF

D gene: .
V gene: TRBV30
CDR3 protein: AWIAGAQETQY

D gene: .
V gene: TRBV7-2
CDR3 protein: ASSLVVGGKGYGYT

D gene: TRBD1
V gene: TRBV27
CDR3 protein: ATSPDRLTSYEQY

D gene: TRBD1
V gene: TRBV10-1
CDR3 protein: ASSESRDRGRADTQY